One and the same sample provided the 15 T cell receptor beta chains below, sequenced in a study of neurological immune-mediated disorders. TCRdb fed the 5' RACE reads into MiXCR, producing one record per CDR3 protein. This table holds tens of thousands of distinct CDR3 sequences, 10% to 13% found once. The sample taken for sequencing was PBMCs. The receptors come from a man aged 40-55 years in good health.

There are many counts of this clonotype. The chain recombines TRBV7-4 with TRBJ1-1, with 9 positions matching TRBD1. This CDR3 is built from 18 residues. CDR1 and CDR2 (germline): SGHVT, SQSDAQ. After removal of 2 bases from V and 2 bases from J, the junction contained 12 bases not matched to a gene. In DNA form, the CDR3 reads TGTGCCAGCAGCTTAATAAAATTGGGACAGGGAGACAACACTGAAGCTTTCTTT. Its translation is CASSLIKLGQGDNTEAFF.

This clonotype was recorded at least ten times. The chain links TRBV10-3 to TRBJ2-7, with 9 bases aligning to TRBD2. Looked up from germline, CDR1 is ENHRY and CDR2 is SYGVKD. Trimming at V came to 3 bases and at J to 2 bases, leaving 11 bases not matched to a gene. This CDR3 spans 17 amino acids. CDR3 nucleotides: TGTGCCATCAGTGATGCCCCAGTTAGCGGGAGTACCTACGAGCAGTACTTC. Translated: CAISDAPVSGSTYEQYF.

This clonotype was seen a few times. V is TRBV2 and J is TRBJ2-7; D remains unclear. CDR3 length: 12 residues. V was cut by 10 bases and J by 3 bases, with 13 bases left in between. The germline V gene encodes CDR1 SNHLY and CDR2 FYNNEI. The CDR3 bases are TGTGCCACCGTGACCGGTTACTACGAGCAGTACTTC. Protein sequence: CATVTGYYEQYF.

This clonotype was counted ten times or more. The rearrangement joins TRBV5-6 to TRBJ2-1; TRBD2 is a possible D gene (6 bases). This CDR3 contains 13 residues. Between the trimmed V and J ends, which lost 0 bases and 15 bases, there was a span of 16 bases. Germline V CDR1 and CDR2: SGHDT, YYEEEE. The CDR3 DNA reads TGTGCCAGCAGCTTGGAAGGGCTAGCGACCCCGTTCTTC. Its translation is CASSLEGLATPFF.

The sample holds many counts of this clonotype. The chain is built from TRBV3-1 and TRBJ2-7; tentatively, D is TRBD1 (6 bases). Per the germline V gene, CDR1 is LGHDT and CDR2 is YNNKEL (reference sequence). The V and J ends lost 4 bases and 5 bases respectively, with 21 bases between them. There are 16 residues in the CDR3. The CDR3 DNA sequence: TGTGCCAGCAGCCGGAAACGAGGGGGAGAGAGGAACGAGCAGTACTTC. This sequence encodes CASSRKRGGERNEQYF.

This clonotype was counted ten times or more. CDR3 sequence: CSASPGDTQYF. The CDR3 nucleotides are TGCAGTGCTAGTCCAGGAGATACGCAGTATTTT. The chain uses TRBV20-1 and TRBJ2-3; D not resolved. V lost 3 bases and J lost 5, with 6 bases in between. The length of the CDR3 is 11 residues. CDR1 is DFQATT, CDR2 SNEGSKA, per germline (reference sequence).

This clonotype was found many times. This chain joins TRBV5-5 and TRBJ2-6; the D is unclear. V was pared by 4 bases and J by 0 bases, with 8 bases between. The CDR3 runs to 15 residues. Per the germline V gene, CDR1 is SGHKS and CDR2 is YYEKEE (reference sequence). CDR3 in amino acids: CASSVFPSGANVLTF. The CDR3, as DNA: TGTGCCAGCAGCGTGTTTCCCTCTGGGGCCAACGTCCTGACTTTC.

This clonotype was seen at least ten times. This chain links TRBV10-1 with TRBJ2-2, with a tentative D call TRBD1 (5 bases). CDR1 and CDR2 from the germline V gene are WNHNN and SYGVQD (reference sequence). Trimming shortened V by 6 bases and J by 4 bases, and 9 bases separated the two germline ends. The CDR3 has 13 amino acids. For the CDR3, the DNA is TGCGCCAGCAGCGCAGGGATCACCGGGGAGCTGTTTTTT. It is translated as CASSAGITGELFF.

This clonotype was recorded many times. The chain has TRBV7-2 and TRBJ2-2; TRBD2 aligns across 8 bases. The CDR3 contains 18 residues. V trimming: 2 bases; J trimming: 3 bases; junction bases outside the gene matches: 11. The V gene's germline CDR1 is SGHTA and CDR2 FQGNSA. Here the CDR3 DNA reads TGTGCCAGCAGCTTACGCCGCTACATCGGGGGGGACACCGGGGAGCTGTTTTTT. Its translation: CASSLRRYIGGDTGELFF.

This clonotype was seen repeatedly, ten times or more. The genes are TRBV9 and TRBJ2-3, with 14 bases matching TRBD2. The junction had 3 bases not matched to a gene; V was cut back by 0 bases and J by 3 bases. CDR1 is SGDLS and CDR2 is YYNGEE in the germline V gene. This CDR3 has 17 amino acids. CDR3 protein: CASSVGGLAGVTDTQYF. CDR3 sequence (DNA): TGTGCCAGCAGCGTAGGGGGACTAGCGGGAGTGACAGATACGCAGTATTTT.

V gene TRBV6-1 combines with J gene TRBJ1-2; D unresolved. Germline V lookup: CDR1 MNHNS, CDR2 SASEGT. CDR3 length: 16 residues. Trimming removed 1 base at V and 0 bases at J, with 12 bases between. This CDR3 reads CASSEVGSTPNYGYTF. The CDR3 DNA is TGTGCCAGCAGTGAAGTGGGGAGCACCCCTAACTATGGCTACACCTTC.

There are many counts of this clonotype. V gene TRBV29-1 combines with J gene TRBJ1-2; weak D call: TRBD1 (6 bases). V shed 6 bases and J shed 2 bases, with 16 bases lying between them. This CDR3 comprises 14 residues. CDR1 is SQVTM, CDR2 ANQGSEA, per germline. The CDR3 loop reads CSVGAGDTNYGYTF. The CDR3 DNA sequence: TGCAGCGTGGGAGCAGGGGACACGAACTATGGCTACACCTTC.

In this sample, this clonotype turned up many times. The junction departs from the called germline gene at one end, perhaps through a read error. This chain connects TRBV7-3 to TRBJ2-5, with 13 bases lining up with TRBD2. The CDR3 consists of 15 residues. Germline V CDR1 and CDR2: SGHTA, FQGTGA. CDR3 in DNA: TGTGTCAGCAGCCCCGGACTAGCGGGAGAGGAGACCCAGTACTTC. This codes for CVSSPGLAGEETQYF. The full variable domain, its missing parts supplied by reference TRBV7-3 and TRBJ2-5, is GAGVSQTPSNKVTEKGKYVELRCDPISGHTALYWYRQSLGQGPEFLIYFQGTGAADDSGLPNDRFFAVRPEGSVSTLKIQRTERGDSAVYLCVSSPGLAGEETQYFGPGTRLLVL.

This clonotype was found many times. This sequence joins TRBV9 and TRBJ2-5, with D hard to call. The V end lost 4 bases, the J end lost 3 bases, and 7 bases lay between the germline ends. The CDR3 sequence is 12 residues long. Germline V gene lookup returns CDR1 SGDLS and CDR2 YYNGEE. As DNA, the CDR3 is TGTGCCAGCAGCTGGTCGGAAGAGACCCAGTACTTC. Translation: CASSWSEETQYF.

This clonotype was recorded at least ten times. This chain links TRBV20-1 with TRBJ1-2; 10 bases line up with TRBD1. The CDR3 is made up of 13 amino acids. The germline gives CDR1 DFQATT, CDR2 SNEGSKA (reference sequence). V lost 6 bases to trimming and J lost 8 bases; unmatched junction nucleotides: 9. The CDR3 coding sequence is TGCAGTGCCGGTTGGACAGGGGGTGGGGGCTACACCTTC. Amino acids: CSAGWTGGGGYTF.